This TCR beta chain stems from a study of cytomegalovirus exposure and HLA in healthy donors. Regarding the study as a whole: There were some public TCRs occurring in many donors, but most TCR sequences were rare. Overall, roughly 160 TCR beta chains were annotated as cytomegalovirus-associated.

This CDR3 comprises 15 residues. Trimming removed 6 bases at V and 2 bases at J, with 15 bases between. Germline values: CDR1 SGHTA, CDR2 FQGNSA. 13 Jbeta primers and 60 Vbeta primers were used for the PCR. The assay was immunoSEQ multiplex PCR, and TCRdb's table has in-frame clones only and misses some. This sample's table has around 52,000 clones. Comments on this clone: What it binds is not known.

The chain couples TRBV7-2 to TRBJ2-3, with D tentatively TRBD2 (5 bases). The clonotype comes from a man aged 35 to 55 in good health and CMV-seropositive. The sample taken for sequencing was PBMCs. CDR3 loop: CASSSIGLATDTQYF. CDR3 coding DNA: TGTGCCAGCAGTTCAATAGGACTTGCCACAGATACGCAGTATTTT.